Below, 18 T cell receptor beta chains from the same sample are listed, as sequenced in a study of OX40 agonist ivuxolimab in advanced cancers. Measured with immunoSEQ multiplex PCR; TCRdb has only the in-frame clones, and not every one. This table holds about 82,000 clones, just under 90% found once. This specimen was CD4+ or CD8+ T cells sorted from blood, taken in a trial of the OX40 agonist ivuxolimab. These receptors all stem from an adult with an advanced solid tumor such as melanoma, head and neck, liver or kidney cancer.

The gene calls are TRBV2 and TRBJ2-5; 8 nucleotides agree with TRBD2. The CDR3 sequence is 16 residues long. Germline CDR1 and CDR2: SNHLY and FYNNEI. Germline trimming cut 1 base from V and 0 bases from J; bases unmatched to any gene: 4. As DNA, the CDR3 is TGTGCCAGCAGTGAAGGTTGGCGGGAGGACCAAGAGACCCAGTACTTC. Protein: CASSEGWREDQETQYF.

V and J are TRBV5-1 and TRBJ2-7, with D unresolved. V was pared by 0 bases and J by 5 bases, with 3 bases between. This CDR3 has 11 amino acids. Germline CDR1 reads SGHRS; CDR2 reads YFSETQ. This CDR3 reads CASSLVDEQYF. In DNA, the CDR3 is TGCGCCAGCAGCTTGGTCGACGAGCAGTACTTC. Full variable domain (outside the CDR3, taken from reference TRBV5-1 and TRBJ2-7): KAGVTQTPRYLIKTRGQQVTLSCSPISGHRSVSWYQQTPGQGLQFLFEYFSETQRNKGNFPGRFSGRQFSNSRSEMNVSTLELGDSALYLCASSLVDEQYFGPGTRLTVT.

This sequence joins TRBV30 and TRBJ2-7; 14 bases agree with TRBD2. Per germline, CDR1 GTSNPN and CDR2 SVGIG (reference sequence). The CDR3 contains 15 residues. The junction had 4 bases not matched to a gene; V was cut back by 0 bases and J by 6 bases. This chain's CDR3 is CAWSVGTSGSSEQYF. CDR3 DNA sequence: TGTGCCTGGAGTGTAGGGACTAGCGGGAGTTCCGAGCAGTACTTC.

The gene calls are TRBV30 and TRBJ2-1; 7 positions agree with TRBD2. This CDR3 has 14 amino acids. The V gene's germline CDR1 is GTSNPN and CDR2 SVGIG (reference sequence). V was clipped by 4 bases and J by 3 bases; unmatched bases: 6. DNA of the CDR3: TGTGCCTGGACCCCTGGCGGGAGCTACAATGAGCAGTTCTTC. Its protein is CAWTPGGSYNEQFF.

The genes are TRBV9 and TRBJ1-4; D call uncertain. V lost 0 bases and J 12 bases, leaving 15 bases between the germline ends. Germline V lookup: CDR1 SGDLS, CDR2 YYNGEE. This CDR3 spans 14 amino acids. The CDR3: CASSVGLTPRELFF. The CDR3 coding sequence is TGTGCCAGCAGCGTAGGGCTAACCCCCCGGGAACTGTTTTTT.

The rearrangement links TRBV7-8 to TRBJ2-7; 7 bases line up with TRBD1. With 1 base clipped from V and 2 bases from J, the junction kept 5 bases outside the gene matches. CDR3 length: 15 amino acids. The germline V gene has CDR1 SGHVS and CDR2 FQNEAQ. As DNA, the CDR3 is TGTGCCAGCAGCTTAGTGGTCAGGGGGACCTACGAGCAGTACTTC. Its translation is CASSLVVRGTYEQYF.

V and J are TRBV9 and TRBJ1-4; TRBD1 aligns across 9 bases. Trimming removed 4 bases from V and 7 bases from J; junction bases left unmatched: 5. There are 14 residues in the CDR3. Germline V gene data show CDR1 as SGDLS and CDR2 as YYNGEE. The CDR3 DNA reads TGTGCCAGCAGCTACCGGGACAGGGCTGAAAAACTGTTTTTT. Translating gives CASSYRDRAEKLFF.

CDR3 region: CASRTGRGYTF. CDR3 bases: TGTGCCAGCAGGACAGGGAGAGGCTACACCTTC. This chain links TRBV6-6 with TRBJ1-2; TRBD1 aligns across 7 bases. J was trimmed by 8 bases and V by 6 bases; bases with no gene match: 3. The CDR3 sequence is 11 residues long. CDR1 and CDR2 (germline): MNHNY, SVGAGI (reference sequence).

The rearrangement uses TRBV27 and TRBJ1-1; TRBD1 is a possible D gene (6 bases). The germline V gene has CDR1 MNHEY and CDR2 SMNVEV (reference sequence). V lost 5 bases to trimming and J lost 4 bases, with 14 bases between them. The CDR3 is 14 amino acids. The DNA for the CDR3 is TGTGCCAGCAGTGTAAACAGGGTAATCACTGAAGCTTTCTTT. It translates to CASSVNRVITEAFF.

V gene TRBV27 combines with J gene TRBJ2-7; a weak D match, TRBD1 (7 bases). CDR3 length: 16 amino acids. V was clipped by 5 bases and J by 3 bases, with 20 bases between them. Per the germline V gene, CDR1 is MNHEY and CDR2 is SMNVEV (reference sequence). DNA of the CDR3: TGTGCCAGCAGTCTCACGCCCGGGGGACAGAGCTACGAGCAGTACTTC. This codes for CASSLTPGGQSYEQYF.

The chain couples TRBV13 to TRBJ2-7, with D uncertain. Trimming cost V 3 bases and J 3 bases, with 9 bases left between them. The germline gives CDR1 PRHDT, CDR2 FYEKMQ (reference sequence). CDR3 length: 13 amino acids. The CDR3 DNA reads TGTGCCAGCAGCTTCGGACCGTACTACGAGCAGTACTTC. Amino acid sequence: CASSFGPYYEQYF. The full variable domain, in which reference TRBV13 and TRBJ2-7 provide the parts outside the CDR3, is AAGVIQSPRHLIKEKRETATLKCYPIPRHDTVYWYQQGPGQDPQFLISFYEKMQSDKGSIPDRFSAQQFSDYHSELNMSSLELGDSALYFCASSFGPYYEQYFGPGTRLTVT.

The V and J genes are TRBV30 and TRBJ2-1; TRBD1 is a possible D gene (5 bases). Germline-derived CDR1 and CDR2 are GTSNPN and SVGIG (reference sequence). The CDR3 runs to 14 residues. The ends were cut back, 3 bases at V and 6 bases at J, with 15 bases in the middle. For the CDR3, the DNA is TGTGCCTGGAGACCTAGGGGAATGGTCAATGAGCAGTTCTTC. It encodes CAWRPRGMVNEQFF.

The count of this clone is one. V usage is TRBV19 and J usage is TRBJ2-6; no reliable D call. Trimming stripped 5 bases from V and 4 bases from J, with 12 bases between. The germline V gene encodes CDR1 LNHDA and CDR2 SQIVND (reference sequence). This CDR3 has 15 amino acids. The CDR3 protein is CASSDGFSGANVLTF. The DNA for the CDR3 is TGTGCCAGTAGTGACGGTTTTTCCGGGGCCAACGTCCTGACTTTC.

The chain's CDR3 is CASSETQVSRGYTF. The CDR3, as DNA: TGTGCCAGCAGTGAAACCCAGGTCAGTCGCGGCTACACCTTC. The J gene is TRBJ1-2, the V gene TRBV25-1; no clear D gene. The germline V gene encodes CDR1 MGHDK and CDR2 SYGVNS. Deletions cut 2 bases from V and 8 bases from J, with 15 bases between. The CDR3 sequence is 14 residues long.

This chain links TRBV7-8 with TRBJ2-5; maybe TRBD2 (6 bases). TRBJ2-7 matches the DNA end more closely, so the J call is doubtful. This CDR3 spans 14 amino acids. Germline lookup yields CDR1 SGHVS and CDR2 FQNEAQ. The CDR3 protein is CASSFGLLVYEQYF. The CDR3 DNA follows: TGTGCCAGCAGCTTCGGACTATTGGTCTACGAGCAGTACTTC.

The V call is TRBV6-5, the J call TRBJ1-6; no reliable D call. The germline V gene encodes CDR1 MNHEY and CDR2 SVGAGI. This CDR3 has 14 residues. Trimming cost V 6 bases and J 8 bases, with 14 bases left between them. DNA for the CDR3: TGTGCCAGCAGGATCAATCTAAACGATTCACCCCTCCACTTT. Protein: CASRINLNDSPLHF.

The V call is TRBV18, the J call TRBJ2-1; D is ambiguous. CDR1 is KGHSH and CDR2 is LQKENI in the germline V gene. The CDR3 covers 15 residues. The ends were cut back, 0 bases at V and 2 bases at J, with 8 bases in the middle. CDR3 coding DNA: TGTGCCAGCTCACCACCGAAGAGGACCTACAATGAGCAGTTCTTC. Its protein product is CASSPPKRTYNEQFF.

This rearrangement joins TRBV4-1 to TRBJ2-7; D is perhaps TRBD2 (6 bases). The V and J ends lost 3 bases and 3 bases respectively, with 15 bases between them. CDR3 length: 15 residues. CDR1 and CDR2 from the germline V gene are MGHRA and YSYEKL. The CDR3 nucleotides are TGCGCCAGCAGCCAGATACCGGGGGATGGCTACGAGCAGTACTTC. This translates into CASSQIPGDGYEQYF.